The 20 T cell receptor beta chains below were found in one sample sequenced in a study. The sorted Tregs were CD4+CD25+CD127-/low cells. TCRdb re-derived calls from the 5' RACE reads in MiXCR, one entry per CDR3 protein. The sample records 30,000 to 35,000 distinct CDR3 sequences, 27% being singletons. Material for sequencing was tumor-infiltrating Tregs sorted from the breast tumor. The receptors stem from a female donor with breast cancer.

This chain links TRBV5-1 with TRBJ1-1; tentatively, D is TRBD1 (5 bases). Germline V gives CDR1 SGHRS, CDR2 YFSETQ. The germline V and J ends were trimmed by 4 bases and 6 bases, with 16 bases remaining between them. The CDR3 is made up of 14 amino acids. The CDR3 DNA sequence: TGCGCCAGCAGCCCTTGGGGGGGGACCGCTGAAGCTTTCTTT. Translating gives CASSPWGGTAEAFF. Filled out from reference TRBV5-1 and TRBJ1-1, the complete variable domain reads KAGVTQTPRYLIKTRGQQVTLSCSPISGHRSVSWYQQTPGQGLQFLFEYFSETQRNKGNFPGRFSGRQFSNSRSEMNVSTLELGDSALYLCASSPWGGTAEAFFGQGTRLTVV.

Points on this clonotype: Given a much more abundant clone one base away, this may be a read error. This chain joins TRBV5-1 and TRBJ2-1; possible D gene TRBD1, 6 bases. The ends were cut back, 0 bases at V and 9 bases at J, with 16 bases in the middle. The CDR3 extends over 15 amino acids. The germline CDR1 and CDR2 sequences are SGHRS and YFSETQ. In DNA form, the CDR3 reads TGCGCCAGCAGCTTGGCCATGGGGACATCGGGTGAGCAGTTCTTC. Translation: CASSLAMGTSGEQFF.

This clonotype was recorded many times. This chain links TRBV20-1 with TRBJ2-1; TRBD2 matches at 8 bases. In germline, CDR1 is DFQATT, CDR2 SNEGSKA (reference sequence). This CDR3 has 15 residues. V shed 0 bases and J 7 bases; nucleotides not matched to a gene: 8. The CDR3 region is CSARDPAGVRNEQFF. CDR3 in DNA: TGCAGTGCTAGAGATCCAGCGGGAGTAAGGAATGAGCAGTTCTTC.

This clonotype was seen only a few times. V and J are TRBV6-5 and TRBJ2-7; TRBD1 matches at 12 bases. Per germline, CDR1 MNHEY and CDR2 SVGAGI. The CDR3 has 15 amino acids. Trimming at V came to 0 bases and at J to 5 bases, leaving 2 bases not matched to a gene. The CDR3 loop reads CASSYSGQGADEQYF. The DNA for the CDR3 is TGTGCCAGCAGTTACTCGGGACAGGGGGCGGACGAGCAGTACTTC.

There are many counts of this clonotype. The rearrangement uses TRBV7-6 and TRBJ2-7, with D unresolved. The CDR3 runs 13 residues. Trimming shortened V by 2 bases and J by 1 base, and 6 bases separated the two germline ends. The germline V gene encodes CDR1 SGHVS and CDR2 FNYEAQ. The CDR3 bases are TGTGCCAGCAGCTTAACCCCATCCTACGAGCAGTACTTC. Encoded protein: CASSLTPSYEQYF.

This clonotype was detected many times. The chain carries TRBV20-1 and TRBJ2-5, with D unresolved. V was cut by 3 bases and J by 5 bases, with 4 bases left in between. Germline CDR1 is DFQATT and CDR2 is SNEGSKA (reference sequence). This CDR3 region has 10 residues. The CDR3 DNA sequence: TGCAGTGCTAGTCCGGAGACCCAGTACTTC. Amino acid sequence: CSASPETQYF.

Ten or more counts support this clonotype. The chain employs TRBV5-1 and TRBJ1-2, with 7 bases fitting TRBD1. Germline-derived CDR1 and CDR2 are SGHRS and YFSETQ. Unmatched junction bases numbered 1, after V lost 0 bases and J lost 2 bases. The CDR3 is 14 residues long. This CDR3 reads CASSLEGQNYGYTF. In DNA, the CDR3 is TGCGCCAGCAGCTTGGAGGGACAGAACTATGGCTACACCTTC.

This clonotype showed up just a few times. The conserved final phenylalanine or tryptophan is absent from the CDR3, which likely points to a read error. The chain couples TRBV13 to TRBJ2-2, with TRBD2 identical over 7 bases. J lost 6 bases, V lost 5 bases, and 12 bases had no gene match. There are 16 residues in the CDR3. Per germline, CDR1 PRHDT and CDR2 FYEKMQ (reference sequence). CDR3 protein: CASSPAGRTPAGELFL. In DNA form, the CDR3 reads TGTGCCAGCAGCCCAGCGGGACGGACTCCAGCCGGGGAGCTGTTTCTT.

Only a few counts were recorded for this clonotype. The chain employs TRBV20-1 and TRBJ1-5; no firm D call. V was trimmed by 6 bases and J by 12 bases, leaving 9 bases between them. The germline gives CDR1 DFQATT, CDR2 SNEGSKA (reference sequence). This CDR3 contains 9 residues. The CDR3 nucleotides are TGCAGTGCCAAATTTCTCCAGCATTTT. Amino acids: CSAKFLQHF.

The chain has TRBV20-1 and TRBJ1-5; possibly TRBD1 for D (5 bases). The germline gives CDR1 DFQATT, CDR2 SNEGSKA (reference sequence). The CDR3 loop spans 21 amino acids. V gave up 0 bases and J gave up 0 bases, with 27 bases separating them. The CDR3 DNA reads TGCAGTGCTAGAGATCGGGGTTGGGACCCCGATAGGTACTATAGCAATCAGCCCCAGCATTTT. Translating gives CSARDRGWDPDRYYSNQPQHF.

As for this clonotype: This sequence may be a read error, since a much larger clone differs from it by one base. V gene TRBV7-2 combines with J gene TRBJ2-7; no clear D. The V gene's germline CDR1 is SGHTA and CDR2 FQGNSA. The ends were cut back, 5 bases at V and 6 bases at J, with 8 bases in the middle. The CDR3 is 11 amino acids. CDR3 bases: TGTGCCAGCAGCAACCGCTGCGAGCAGTACTTC. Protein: CASSNRCEQYF.

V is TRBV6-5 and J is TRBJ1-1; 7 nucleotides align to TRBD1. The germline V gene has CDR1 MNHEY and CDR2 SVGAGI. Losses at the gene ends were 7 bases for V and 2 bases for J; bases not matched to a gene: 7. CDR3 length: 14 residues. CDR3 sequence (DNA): TGTGCCAGCACCATGGACAGGAGAAACACTGAAGCTTTCTTT. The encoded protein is CASTMDRRNTEAFF.

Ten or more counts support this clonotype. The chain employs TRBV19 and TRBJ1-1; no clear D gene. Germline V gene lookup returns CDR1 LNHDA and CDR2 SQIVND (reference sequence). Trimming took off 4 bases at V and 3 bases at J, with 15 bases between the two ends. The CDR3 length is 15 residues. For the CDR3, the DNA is TGTGCCAGTAGTAGTACCCGTGAGGGCTACACTGAAGCTTTCTTT. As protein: CASSSTREGYTEAFF.

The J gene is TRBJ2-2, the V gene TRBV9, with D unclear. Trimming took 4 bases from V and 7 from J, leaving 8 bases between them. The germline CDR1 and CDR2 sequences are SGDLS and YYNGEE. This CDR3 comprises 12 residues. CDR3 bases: TGTGCCAGCAGCCATATCGGCGGGGAGCTGTTTTTT. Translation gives CASSHIGGELFF.

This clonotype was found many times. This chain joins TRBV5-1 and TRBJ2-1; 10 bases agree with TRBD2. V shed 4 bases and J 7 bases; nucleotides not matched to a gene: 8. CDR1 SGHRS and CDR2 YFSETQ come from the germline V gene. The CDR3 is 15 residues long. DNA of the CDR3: TGCGCCAGCAGCCCTCCTAGCGGGAGAAATAATGAGCAGTTCTTC. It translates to CASSPPSGRNNEQFF.

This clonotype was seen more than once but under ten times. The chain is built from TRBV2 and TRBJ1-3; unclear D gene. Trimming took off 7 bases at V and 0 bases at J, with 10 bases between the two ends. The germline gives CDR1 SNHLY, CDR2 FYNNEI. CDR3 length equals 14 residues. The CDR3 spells CASTGLISGNTIYF. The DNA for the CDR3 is TGTGCCAGCACTGGCCTTATCTCTGGAAACACCATATATTTT.

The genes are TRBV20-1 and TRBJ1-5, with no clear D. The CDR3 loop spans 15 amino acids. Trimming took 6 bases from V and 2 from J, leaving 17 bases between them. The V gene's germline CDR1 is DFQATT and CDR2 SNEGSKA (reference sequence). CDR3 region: CSASGGQARNQPQHF. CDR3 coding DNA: TGCAGTGCCTCTGGAGGGCAGGCCCGCAATCAGCCCCAGCATTTT.

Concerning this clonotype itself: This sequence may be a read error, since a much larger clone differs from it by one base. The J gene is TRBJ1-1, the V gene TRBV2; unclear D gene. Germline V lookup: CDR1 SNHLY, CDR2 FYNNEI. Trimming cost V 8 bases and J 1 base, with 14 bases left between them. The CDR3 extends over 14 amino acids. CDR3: CASSVEGRNTEAFF. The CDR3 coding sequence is TGTGCCAGCTCCGTAGAAGGGCGGAACACTGAAGCTTTCTTT.

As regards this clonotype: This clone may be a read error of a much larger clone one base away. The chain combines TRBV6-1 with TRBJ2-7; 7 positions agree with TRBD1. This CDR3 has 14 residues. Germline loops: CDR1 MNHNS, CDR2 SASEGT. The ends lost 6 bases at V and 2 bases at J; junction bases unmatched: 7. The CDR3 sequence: CASSLRQGPYEQYF. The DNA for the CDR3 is TGTGCCAGCAGCCTGAGACAGGGTCCCTACGAGCAGTACTTC.

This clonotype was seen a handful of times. CDR3 nucleotide sequence: TGTGCCAGCAGTTTAAAACAGGGCAGGAATCAGCCCCAGCATTTT. This sequence encodes CASSLKQGRNQPQHF. This chain links TRBV12-3 or TRBV12-4 with TRBJ1-5; D possibly corresponds to TRBD1 (6 bases). Trimming removed 2 bases from V and 4 bases from J, with 12 bases in between. The length of the CDR3 is 15 residues.